This TCR beta chain was sequenced in a study of blood T cell repertoires in COVID-19 (dated by TCRdb to 2018 to 2020). Study-level background: The collaborator samples originated in the United States, Italy and Spain and spanned the acute and convalescent phases of COVID-19. The repertoires were released in a freely available public database meant as a resource for research on the immune response to SARS-CoV-2. Sample metadata almost always included a de-identified subject ID, COVID-19 status, age in years and sex. Where available, HLA class I and class II types were taken from metadata supplied by the sample provider and were not determined by assay-based typing. The prospective study material was composed of cDNA or gDNA derived from T cells, B-cell-depleted T cells, or PBMCs. Samples came from the ongoing ImmuneRACE study (first 160 participants) plus 1,254 subjects from 6 global collaborators. The dataset comprised deeply sampled blood TCRbeta repertoires from subjects exposed to, actively infected with, or recovered from COVID-19. Study-wide conclusions, independent of this receptor: The amount of clinical and demographic metadata varied by source and participant and was provided uncurated.

TCRbeta CDR3 regions were amplified from genomic DNA by means of the immunoSEQ Assay, a bias-controlled multiplex PCR. Under the source paper's analysis protocol: Within the assay, amplification of reference gene primers was used to estimate how many nucleated cells each sample contained. Sequence reads were collapsed and filtered to measure the absolute abundance of every unique TCRbeta CDR3 rearrangement. For each sample, productive Simpson clonality was calculated by taking the square root of Simpson's diversity index across productive rearrangements. Drawn from immuneACCESS, this table holds only the in-frame rearrangements with V and J called that TCRdb kept. Clones are partly lost; checked studies trace under half to an unresolved V gene and leave the rest unexplained. V and J calls and clone size are copied from that table; D and trimming were computed from the DNA. Within this sample are 300,000 or so clones, with around 81% of them counted one time only. Over 3.5% of the sample is in the top ten clones.

Regarding this clone: Its antigen is not yet known. No much larger clone is present one base from it, and per-base qualities are unavailable.

Each collaborating institution followed its own protocols to collect whole blood in K2EDTA tubes. For TCRbeta analysis, collaborator samples were shipped as frozen whole blood, as isolated PBMCs, or as DNA extracted from either sample type. CDR3 length: 15 amino acids, cysteine to phenylalanine. Solely the CDR3 DNA is kept, with 45 bases framed from the first base. Germline trimming: 6 bases from V, 0 bases from J; junction bases outside gene matches: 7. CDR1 and CDR2, per the germline V gene (reference sequence), are LGHDT and YNNKEL. The chain is assembled from TRBV3-1 (or the pseudogene TRBV3-2) and TRBJ2-7, with 8 bases aligning to TRBD2. Source material: peripheral blood. This TCR came from a woman aged 50 to 60 with active or convalescent COVID-19. CDR3 sequence: CASSPLAVSSYEQYF. The DNA is TGTGCCAGCAGTCCACTAGCGGTTTCCTCCTACGAGCAGTACTTC.